These 9 T cell receptor beta chains originate from one sample sequenced in a study of blood T cell repertoires in COVID-19. Using immunoSEQ multiplex PCR, the repertoire was profiled, and TCRdb retains in-frame clones only, with some absent. This sample has fewer than 200,000 clones; about 85% occur once, and the top ten carry approximately 8.9%. The material sequenced was peripheral blood. These receptors were obtained from a woman in her sixties or seventies with acute or convalescent COVID-19.

The chain has TRBV3-1 (or the pseudogene TRBV3-2) and TRBJ2-5; no definite D call. CDR3 size: 10 residues. Trimming pared 6 bases from V and 5 bases from J, leaving 4 bases between. From germline, CDR1 is LGHDT and CDR2 YNNKEL (reference sequence). CDR3 bases: TGTGCCAGCAGTCAGGAGACCCAGTACTTC. This translates into CASSQETQYF.

The chain links TRBV7-9 to TRBJ2-3; 7 bases are shared with TRBD2. Germline CDR1 is SEHNR and CDR2 is FQNEAQ (reference sequence). The CDR3 is 16 residues long. The ends lost 5 bases at V and 2 bases at J; junction bases unmatched: 10. Here the CDR3 reads CASSHQRDPLTDTQYF. The CDR3 nucleotides read TGTGCCAGCAGCCACCAGCGGGACCCTCTCACAGATACGCAGTATTTT.

The chain couples TRBV11-1 to TRBJ2-3; no reliable D call. The CDR3 totals 13 residues. CDR1 and CDR2 from the germline V gene are SGHAT and FQDESV (reference sequence). V was trimmed by 1 base and J by 4 bases, leaving 6 bases between them. CDR3 protein: CASSLGSSDTQYF. DNA for the CDR3: TGTGCCAGCAGCTTAGGGAGCTCAGATACGCAGTATTTT.

The V gene is TRBV2, the J gene TRBJ1-2; maybe TRBD1 (5 bases). Germline-derived CDR1 and CDR2 are SNHLY and FYNNEI. The CDR3 extends over 15 amino acids. Trimming took 6 bases from V and 8 from J, leaving 22 bases between them. The CDR3 nucleotides are TGTGCCAGCAGCCGCCTGGGACCGGATGGAGGGGGCTACACCTTC. This codes for CASSRLGPDGGGYTF.

The V gene is TRBV7-2, the J gene TRBJ2-7, with 8 bases identical to TRBD2. This CDR3 is built from 15 residues. Germline V lookup: CDR1 SGHTA, CDR2 FQGNSA. V dropped 2 bases and J dropped 1; count of bases not matched to a gene: 4. CDR3 in amino acids: CASSLKAGGSYEQYV. CDR3 in DNA: TGTGCCAGCAGCTTAAAGGCGGGAGGTTCCTACGAGCAGTACGTC.

This chain connects TRBV10-1 to TRBJ1-3; no reliable D call. V shed 8 bases and J shed 4 bases, with 12 bases lying between them. The CDR3 sequence is 13 residues long. CDR1 is WNHNN and CDR2 is SYGVQD in the germline V gene (reference sequence). This CDR3 reads CASGPKQGNTIYF. DNA for the CDR3: TGCGCCAGCGGTCCGAAACAGGGAAACACCATATATTTT.

V usage is TRBV18 and J usage is TRBJ1-1; D gene ambiguous. CDR1 and CDR2 (germline): KGHSH, LQKENI. The CDR3 length is 14 residues. V shed 3 bases and J shed 1 base, with 9 bases lying between them. Here the CDR3 reads CASSPQARNTEAFF. The CDR3 coding sequence is TGTGCCAGCTCACCTCAGGCAAGGAACACTGAAGCTTTCTTT.

This chain joins TRBV3-1 (or the pseudogene TRBV3-2) and TRBJ2-3; D gene uncertain. The CDR3 length is 12 residues. V lost 8 bases and J lost 7, with 13 bases in between. CDR1 is LGHDT, CDR2 YNNKEL, per germline (reference sequence). In DNA, the CDR3 is TGTGCCAGCCGTCTAGTAAGGAATACGCAGTATTTT. Its translation: CASRLVRNTQYF.

The chain couples TRBV20-1 to TRBJ1-4; no reliable D call. The CDR3 sequence is 11 residues long. CDR1 and CDR2 from the germline V gene are DFQATT and SNEGSKA (reference sequence). V was pared by 3 bases and J by 8 bases, with 7 bases between. Here the CDR3 DNA reads TGCAGTGCTAGGGTTGGCGAAAAACTGTTTTTT. It yields the protein CSARVGEKLFF.